This T cell receptor beta chain derives from a study of monozygotic twins with inflammatory bowel disease (dated by TCRdb to between 2018 and 2021). About the study as a whole: A total of around 30 monozygotic twin pairs were included in the full study, comprising nine German pairs (four IBD-concordant, five IBD-discordant) and 19 IBD-discordant Danish pairs. Within discordant pairs, disease-associated traits were sought mainly by comparing IBD patients with their genetically identical healthy co-twins. Each individual had, on average, about 151 000 unique TCRalpha sequences and 181 000 unique TCRbeta sequences available for analysis.

From each donor, an approximately 2.5 ml peripheral blood sample was collected into PAXgene tubes and stored at -80 degrees C. Without T cell sorting, total RNA was isolated from whole blood using the PAXgene blood miRNA kit on an automated QIAcube. Deep TCRalpha and TCRbeta repertoire profiling with unique molecular barcoding was performed on peripheral blood of monozygotic twin pairs concordant or discordant for inflammatory bowel disease. Smoking habits were recorded for all twin pairs, and each individual was classified as a current, former or never smoker. About this clonotype: Its antigen remains unidentified.

The library came from 5' RACE. The input for every TCR library was around 3,600 ng of total RNA. For each sample, cDNA was synthesized in eight separate reactions using SMARTScribe reverse transcriptase. During cDNA synthesis, unique molecular identifiers containing a 6-nucleotide sample barcode were introduced by template switching. TCRalpha and TCRbeta cDNA was amplified by two nested PCRs of 16 and 9 cycles, with bead purification after each PCR. Before amplification, the cDNA was treated with uracil DNA-glycosylase and purified using the QIAquick PCR purification kit. The second PCR added Illumina TruSeq-compatible adapters along with sample-specific barcodes. TapeStation and Qubit were used to check library quality and concentration, and 5 ng of each library went into the pool. Sequencing of the pooled libraries was done on an Illumina HiSeq2500 single-index Rapid Run using custom sequencing primers and 2 x 100 bp reads. The original methods were these. MiGEC version 1.2.6 was used for UMI-based consensus assembly, which corrected PCR and sequencing errors. V(D)J alignment, clonotype assembly and CDR3 extraction were performed with MiXCR version 2.1.1. Gene usage, clonotype sharing and MAIT/NKT TCR abundance were normalised by analysing the top 1000, 10 000 and 20 000 clonotypes per sample. After downsampling to 27 000 UMIs, diversity was calculated as the inverse Simpson index using the vegan R package. Statistical testing used paired Mann-Whitney U tests on the discordant twin pairs and applied Benjamini-Hochberg correction for multiple testing. TCRdb reprocessed the reads into one record per CDR3 protein sequence, lacking DNA. TCRdb's processing, not the authors', yielded these V and J calls. This sample's clone table shows some 160,000 distinct CDR3 sequences. Around 7% of the sample is in the top ten clones.

Based on the germline V gene, the CDR1 and CDR2 sequences are SGHTA and FQGNSA. The CDR3 runs 16 amino acids, cysteine and phenylalanine included. A DNA sequence was not provided. Broader findings and caveats from the paper: No single strong signal or clonotype linked to IBD turned up in the results, so the idea that one exists was not supported. Different T cell subtypes could not be distinguished in the analysis. Because patients were on differing immunosuppressive treatments, the repertoires may have picked up extra background noise and inter-individual variability. No difference in repertoire similarity was observed between concordant and discordant twins, possibly owing to limited statistical power. A decrease in TCRbeta repertoire diversity, as measured by inverse Simpson index, was observed in IBD patients compared with their healthy co-twins. Compared with healthy twins, IBD patients had fewer clonotypes in common with other individuals, a difference most pronounced in patients showing signs of disease activity.

This TCR came from a human donor with ulcerative colitis or Crohn's disease, or a healthy co-twin of an affected twin (not recorded which). The rearrangement joined TRBV7-2 to TRBJ2-1; TCRdb outputs TRBD2, but without DNA this stays unchecked. The sequenced sample was blood. The CDR3 is CASSLVGSRGNNEQFF.